Each of the 22 T cell receptor beta chains below was sequenced from the same sample in a study of glioma-infiltrating T cells after dendritic cell vaccination (dated by TCRdb to about 2016). The method behind the library was the immunoSEQ multiplex PCR assay. TCRdb took over this immuneACCESS table, retaining in-frame rearrangements with V and J assigned. Such tables are incomplete; in checked studies, under half of the missing clones stem from an unresolved V gene, and the remainder is unexplained. For this sample there are more than 60,000 clones; more than 75% appear just once. 7% to 10% of the sample is held by the ten biggest clonotypes. This sample comprised blood, obtained before dendritic cell vaccination. The receptors here all came from a human donor with glioblastoma.

This sequence joins TRBV28 and TRBJ2-7; the match to TRBD2 covers 8 bases. Germline V gives CDR1 MDHEN, CDR2 SYDVKM. Trimming removed 5 bases from V and 3 bases from J; junction bases left unmatched: 9. The length of the CDR3 is 15 residues. CDR3 bases: TGTGCCAGCAGTGAGTTAGCGGGGACGGACTACGAGCAGTACTTC. Its translation: CASSELAGTDYEQYF.

V gene TRBV10-1 combines with J gene TRBJ2-7; the match to TRBD2 covers 8 bases. After removal of 5 bases from V and 2 bases from J, the junction contained 8 bases not matched to a gene. Per the germline V gene, CDR1 is WNHNN and CDR2 is SYGVQD (reference sequence). The length of the CDR3 is 15 residues. The DNA for the CDR3 is TGCGCCAGCAGTCGAGCGGGGGCCTCGACCTACGAGCAGTACTTC. Encoded protein: CASSRAGASTYEQYF.

This chain connects TRBV2 to TRBJ2-5; possibly TRBD2 for D (5 bases). Germline loops: CDR1 SNHLY, CDR2 FYNNEI. The CDR3 totals 12 residues. Trimming removed 7 bases at V and 4 bases at J, with 10 bases between. The CDR3 nucleotides read TGTGCCAGCAAATCTGAGGGAGAGACCCAGTACTTC. This codes for CASKSEGETQYF.

The gene calls are TRBV13 and TRBJ2-3; 9 bases are shared with TRBD2. This CDR3 region has 15 residues. Germline lookup yields CDR1 PRHDT and CDR2 FYEKMQ (reference sequence). With 6 bases clipped from V and 4 bases from J, the junction kept 8 bases outside the gene matches. The CDR3 protein is CASRYGTSRADTQYF. The DNA for the CDR3 is TGTGCCAGCAGGTACGGGACTAGCCGGGCAGATACGCAGTATTTT. The entire variable domain, with the rest obtained from reference TRBV13 and TRBJ2-3, is as follows: AAGVIQSPRHLIKEKRETATLKCYPIPRHDTVYWYQQGPGQDPQFLISFYEKMQSDKGSIPDRFSAQQFSDYHSELNMSSLELGDSALYFCASRYGTSRADTQYFGPGTRLTVL.

This rearrangement joins TRBV15 to TRBJ2-1; 8 bases fit TRBD2. CDR1 is LNHNV and CDR2 is YYDKDF in the germline V gene (reference sequence). CDR3 length equals 15 residues. V shed 1 base, J shed 8 bases, and the junction held 7 bases outside the gene matches. The CDR3 sequence: CATSRAGGPSDEQFF. The CDR3 coding sequence is TGTGCCACCAGCAGAGCGGGGGGGCCGTCGGATGAGCAGTTCTTC.

The chain recombines TRBV5-4 with TRBJ2-1; 11 nucleotides match TRBD2. With V trimmed by 2 bases and J by 10 bases, 2 bases remained unmatched. This CDR3 region has 13 residues. Looked up from germline, CDR1 is SGHNT and CDR2 is YYREEE (reference sequence). This CDR3 reads CASSFLAGGEQFF. The CDR3 DNA sequence: TGTGCCAGCAGCTTCCTAGCGGGGGGCGAGCAGTTCTTC.

This clone was observed a handful of times. The rearrangement links TRBV27 to TRBJ1-2; unclear D gene. Trimming pared 4 bases from V and 4 bases from J, leaving 16 bases between. The germline CDR1 and CDR2 sequences are MNHEY and SMNVEV (reference sequence). The CDR3 runs to 15 residues. CDR3 protein: CASSSTLRSSYGYTF. The CDR3 region has the DNA TGTGCCAGCAGTTCGACCCTCCGGAGCTCCTATGGCTACACCTTC.

V usage is TRBV5-1 and J usage is TRBJ2-1, with 12 bases fitting TRBD2. Trimming removed 2 bases from V and 8 bases from J; junction bases left unmatched: 5. The CDR3 is 15 amino acids. The germline CDR1 and CDR2 sequences are SGHRS and YFSETQ. In DNA form, the CDR3 reads TGCGCCAGCAGCTTACCTAGCGGGGGGGGAGATGAGCAGTTCTTC. Protein product: CASSLPSGGGDEQFF.

The chain carries TRBV28 and TRBJ2-1; 9 nucleotides agree with TRBD1. Germline V CDR1 and CDR2: MDHEN, SYDVKM. The V gene end was trimmed by 4 bases and the J gene end by 7 bases; junction bases not matched to a gene: 8. The CDR3 contains 15 residues. The chain's CDR3 is CASSYPGTGPNEQFF. The CDR3 coding sequence is TGTGCCAGCAGTTACCCCGGGACAGGGCCAAATGAGCAGTTCTTC.

This rearrangement joins TRBV4-1 to TRBJ2-1, with 9 bases that match TRBD2. CDR3 length equals 16 residues. CDR1 MGHRA and CDR2 YSYEKL come from the germline V gene. Trimming cost V 0 bases and J 4 bases; bases outside gene matches: 4. The CDR3 sequence: CASSQDAAGGYNEQFF. Written as DNA, the CDR3 is TGCGCCAGCAGCCAAGATGCGGCGGGGGGGTACAATGAGCAGTTCTTC.

V usage is TRBV5-4 and J usage is TRBJ2-3, with 13 bases that match TRBD2. The CDR3 loop spans 16 amino acids. Unmatched junction bases numbered 5, after V lost 4 bases and J lost 3 bases. Germline lookup yields CDR1 SGHNT and CDR2 YYREEE (reference sequence). Here the CDR3 DNA reads TGTGCCAGCAGCAAACTAGCGGGGGGGCTTACAGATACGCAGTATTTT. Its translation is CASSKLAGGLTDTQYF.

J is TRBJ2-2 and V is TRBV12-5; TRBD2 matches 7 bases. CDR3 length equals 16 residues. The V gene end was trimmed by 7 bases and the J gene end by 0 bases; junction bases not matched to a gene: 8. Germline V gene sequence: CDR1 LGHNT, CDR2 FRNRAP. This CDR3 is CASASGGLANTGELFF. The CDR3 DNA reads TGTGCTAGTGCGTCGGGGGGACTCGCGAACACCGGGGAGCTGTTTTTT.

The chain recombines TRBV5-6 with TRBJ1-1; TRBD1 agrees at 8 bases. This CDR3 is 14 amino acids long. Germline V gene lookup returns CDR1 SGHDT and CDR2 YYEEEE. The trim removed 4 bases at V and 0 bases at J, leaving 2 bases unmatched. The CDR3 loop reads CASSPTGVNTEAFF. The CDR3 bases are TGTGCCAGCAGCCCGACAGGGGTGAACACTGAAGCTTTCTTT.

Concerning this clone itself: The junction departs from germline at one end; a sequencing error may be responsible. The V gene is TRBV7-9, the J gene TRBJ1-6, with a weak D call TRBD1 (5 bases). The germline gives CDR1 SEHNR, CDR2 FQNEAQ (reference sequence). This CDR3 spans 15 amino acids. CDR3 DNA: TGTACCAGCAGCTTAGGGGCCAGGGATAATTCACCCCTCCACTTT. Translation gives CTSSLGARDNSPLHF. The full variable domain, rest sourced from reference TRBV7-9 and TRBJ1-6, is DTGVSQNPRHKITKRGQNVTFRCDPISEHNRLYWYRQTLGQGPEFLTYFQNEAQLEKSRLLSDRFSAERPKGSFSTLEIQRTEQGDSAMYLCTSSLGARDNSPLHFGNGTRLTVT.

This chain joins TRBV13 and TRBJ1-1; D possibly corresponds to TRBD1 (5 bases). Per the germline V gene, CDR1 is PRHDT and CDR2 is FYEKMQ (reference sequence). The CDR3 consists of 12 residues. The V gene lost 6 bases and the J gene lost 4 bases, with 9 bases spanning the gap. CDR3 in amino acids: CASRRDSTEAFF. The CDR3 bases are TGTGCCAGCAGGAGAGACAGCACTGAAGCTTTCTTT.

The V call is TRBV5-1, the J call TRBJ1-1; possibly TRBD1 for D (5 bases). CDR3 length equals 16 residues. Germline values: CDR1 SGHRS, CDR2 YFSETQ. V was cut by 0 bases and J by 0 bases, with 12 bases left in between. The CDR3 DNA sequence: TGCGCCAGCAGCTTGGAGGCCGGGGGAATGAACACTGAAGCTTTCTTT. Its protein is CASSLEAGGMNTEAFF.

This clone has just one count. The V call is TRBV30, the J call TRBJ2-7; possibly TRBD1 for D (5 bases). V lost 2 bases and J 1 base, leaving 12 bases between the germline ends. This CDR3 has 14 amino acids. CDR1 and CDR2 (germline): GTSNPN, SVGIG (reference sequence). The CDR3 nucleotides read TGTGCCTGGAGTACAGGAGTGACGTCCTACGAGCAGTACTTC. Amino acids: CAWSTGVTSYEQYF.

This chain uses TRBV5-4 with TRBJ1-1, with 10 nucleotides matching TRBD1. The CDR3 consists of 15 residues. V shed 3 bases and J 3 bases; nucleotides not matched to a gene: 5. Germline CDR1 SGHNT, CDR2 YYREEE (reference sequence). Here the CDR3 reads CASSWGQGRDTEAFF. The CDR3 DNA follows: TGTGCCAGCAGCTGGGGACAGGGGAGAGACACTGAAGCTTTCTTT.

V usage is TRBV27 and J usage is TRBJ2-7; 9 bases match TRBD1. Per the germline V gene, CDR1 is MNHEY and CDR2 is SMNVEV (reference sequence). This CDR3 comprises 15 residues. V shed 2 bases and J 7 bases; nucleotides not matched to a gene: 9. The CDR3 loop reads CASSLGGTGLGEQYF. The DNA of the CDR3 is TGTGCCAGCAGTTTAGGAGGGACAGGGCTCGGGGAGCAGTACTTC.

The rearrangement uses TRBV29-1 and TRBJ1-4; 9 bases agree with TRBD1. Germline V gene lookup returns CDR1 SQVTM and CDR2 ANQGSEA. V lost 7 bases to trimming and J lost 2 bases; unmatched junction nucleotides: 2. CDR3 length equals 13 residues. The CDR3, as DNA: TGCAGCGGCGGACAGGGGACTAATGAAAAACTGTTTTTT. It specifies CSGGQGTNEKLFF.

V gene TRBV30 combines with J gene TRBJ2-2; the match to TRBD1 covers 7 bases. The CDR3 sequence is 13 residues long. Germline-derived CDR1 and CDR2 are GTSNPN and SVGIG (reference sequence). Trimming took 7 bases from V and 4 from J; bases not matched to a gene: 6. The chain's CDR3 is CALTGQVTGELFF. The CDR3 nucleotides read TGTGCCTTGACAGGACAGGTCACCGGGGAGCTGTTTTTT.

The chain has TRBV10-3 and TRBJ2-6, with unresolved D. The V end lost 4 bases, the J end lost 0 bases, and 10 bases lay between the germline ends. Germline V CDR1 and CDR2: ENHRY, SYGVKD. There are 16 residues in the CDR3. The CDR3 nucleotides are TGTGCCATCAGTGTCGCCCGGTCCTCTGGGGCCAACGTCCTGACTTTC. Its protein product is CAISVARSSGANVLTF.